This T cell receptor beta chain was obtained from a study of T cell changes during pregnancy in multiple sclerosis. Profiled with immunoSEQ multiplex PCR; TCRdb holds only in-frame clones, not every one. This repertoire shows about 120,000 clones, approximately 93% found once; its top ten account for 6.2%. The CDR3 consists of 14 residues. V lost 7 bases, J lost 2 bases, and 12 bases lay in between. Per germline, CDR1 MNHNY and CDR2 SVGAGI (reference sequence). The chain has TRBV6-6 and TRBJ2-1; TRBD2 might be the D (5 bases). The TCR originated in a female donor with multiple sclerosis, enrolled in a pregnancy study. Source: peripheral blood, taken before pregnancy. CDR3 in DNA: TGTGCCAGCACTAGTAGCGCAACCTACAATGAGCAGTTCTTC. Protein sequence: CASTSSATYNEQFF.